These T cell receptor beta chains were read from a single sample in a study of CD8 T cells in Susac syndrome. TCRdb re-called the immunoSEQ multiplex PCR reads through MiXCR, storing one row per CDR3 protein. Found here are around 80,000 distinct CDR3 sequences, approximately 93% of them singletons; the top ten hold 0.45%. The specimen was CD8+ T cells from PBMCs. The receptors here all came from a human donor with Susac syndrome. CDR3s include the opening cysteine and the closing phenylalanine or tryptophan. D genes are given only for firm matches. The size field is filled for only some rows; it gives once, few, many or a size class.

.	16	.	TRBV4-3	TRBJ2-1	TGCGCCAGCAGCCAAGATGTTCGGCTTAGACCCAATGAGCAGTTCTTC	CASSQDVRLRPNEQFF
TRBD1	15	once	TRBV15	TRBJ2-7	TGTGCCACCAGCCCTCTCCCGGGACAGGGCTACGAGCAGTACTTC	CATSPLPGQGYEQYF
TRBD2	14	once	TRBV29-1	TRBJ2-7	TGCAGCGTTACGGGGCGCAGGGAGGGGTACGAGCAGTACTTC	CSVTGRREGYEQYF
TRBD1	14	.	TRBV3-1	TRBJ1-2	TGTGCCAGCAGCCTTGGACAGGGTGACTATGGCTACACCTTC	CASSLGQGDYGYTF
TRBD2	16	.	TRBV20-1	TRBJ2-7	TGCAGTGCTAGACAGGATAGCGGGAGGCCCCCCTACGAGCAGTACTTC	CSARQDSGRPPYEQYF
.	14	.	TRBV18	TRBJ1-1	TGTGCCAGCTCACCACCTCCTTCCCGGGACTCGGCTTTCTTT	CASSPPPSRDSAFF
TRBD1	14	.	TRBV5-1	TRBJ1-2	TGCGGTTCGAGATTTCGGACAGGGGCTGATGGCTACACCTTC	CGSRFRTGADGYTF
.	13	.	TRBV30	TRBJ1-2	TGTGCCTGGAGTTTCGACAGGATTTATGGCTACACCTTC	CAWSFDRIYGYTF
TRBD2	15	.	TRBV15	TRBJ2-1	TGTGCCACCTCCCGGGAGGGATCGGAGTACAATGAGCAGTTCTTC	CATSREGSEYNEQFF
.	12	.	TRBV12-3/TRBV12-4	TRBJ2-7	TGTGCCAGCAGTACTTTAGGGATTGAGCAGTACTTC	CASSTLGIEQYF
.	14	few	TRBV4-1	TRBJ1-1	TGCGCCAGCAGCCAAGCTAGGGGGAACACTGAAGCTTTCTTT	CASSQARGNTEAFF
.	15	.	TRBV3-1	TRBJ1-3	TGTGCCAGCAGCGAGACCCGGAACCCCGGAAACACCATATATTTT	CASSETRNPGNTIYF
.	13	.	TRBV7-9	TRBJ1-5	TGTGCCAGCAGCTTCGGAGTCACGGCTCCCCAGCATTTT	CASSFGVTAPQHF
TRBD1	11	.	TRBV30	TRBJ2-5	TGTGCCTGGACAGGGGGAGAGACCCAGTACTTC	CAWTGGETQYF